Below are 24 T cell receptor beta chains sequenced from a single sample in a study of cytomegalovirus exposure and HLA in healthy donors. Amplification used 60 Vbeta primers and 13 Jbeta primers. Sequenced by immunoSEQ multiplex PCR; TCRdb stores in-frame clones only, minus some. The clone table shows 35,000 to 45,000 clones, with the ten largest holding over 3%. Sample: PBMCs. The source of these receptors is a woman younger than 45 in good health and CMV-seropositive.

The V gene is TRBV4-1, the J gene TRBJ2-7, with 11 bases matching TRBD2. The CDR3 has 17 amino acids. Trimming took 1 base from V and 5 from J; bases not matched to a gene: 10. The germline V gene encodes CDR1 MGHRA and CDR2 YSYEKL. The CDR3: CASSQGAPTSGIHEQYF. The CDR3 DNA reads as TGCGCCAGCAGCCAAGGAGCCCCGACTAGCGGGATCCACGAGCAGTACTTC.

The chain couples TRBV5-1 to TRBJ1-1; 7 nucleotides align to TRBD1. Germline CDR1 SGHRS, CDR2 YFSETQ. J lost 3 bases, V lost 3 bases, and 2 bases had no gene match. The CDR3 has 13 amino acids. The DNA of the CDR3 is TGCGCCAGCAGCTCGGGACAGTACACTGAAGCTTTCTTT. This encodes CASSSGQYTEAFF.

This sequence joins TRBV7-2 and TRBJ2-7; 11 positions match TRBD2. Trimming at V came to 1 base and at J to 5 bases, leaving 7 bases not matched to a gene. CDR1 is SGHTA and CDR2 is FQGNSA in the germline V gene. This CDR3 spans 16 amino acids. The CDR3: CASSLGVAGGLDEQYF. The DNA for the CDR3 is TGTGCCAGCAGCTTAGGGGTAGCGGGGGGGCTCGACGAGCAGTACTTC.

The V call is TRBV7-2, the J call TRBJ1-2, with D unclear. The CDR3 covers 13 residues. V was trimmed by 3 bases and J by 2 bases, leaving 7 bases between them. The germline V gene has CDR1 SGHTA and CDR2 FQGNSA. CDR3 nucleotides: TGTGCCAGCAGCTTGGGAGCCAACTATGGCTACACCTTC. It codes for CASSLGANYGYTF.

The J gene is TRBJ2-1, the V gene TRBV6-5; 9 bases are a match to TRBD1. Losses at the gene ends were 5 bases for V and 1 base for J; bases not matched to a gene: 3. The CDR3 extends over 15 amino acids. CDR1 is MNHEY and CDR2 is SVGAGI in the germline V gene. For the CDR3, the DNA is TGTGCCAGCAGTCAGGGACAGGGATCCTACAATGAGCAGTTCTTC. Protein sequence: CASSQGQGSYNEQFF.

The chain is built from TRBV5-5 and TRBJ2-5, with D hard to call. The V end was cut by 3 bases, the J end by 3 bases, with 6 bases between. The germline V gene encodes CDR1 SGHKS and CDR2 YYEKEE (reference sequence). The CDR3 runs to 12 residues. The CDR3 sequence: CASSSLEETQYF. The CDR3 nucleotides are TGTGCCAGCAGCTCCCTAGAAGAGACCCAGTACTTC.

As to this clone: An end of the junction does not agree with germline; a read error may underlie this. CDR3 amino acids: CASTETNSYSNQPQHF. As DNA, the CDR3 is TGTGCCAGCACTGAAACAAACAGCTATAGCAATCAGCCCCAGCATTTT. The J gene is TRBJ1-5, the V gene TRBV2; unclear D gene. In germline, CDR1 is SNHLY, CDR2 FYNNEI. The CDR3 runs to 16 residues. Full variable domain (missing parts from reference TRBV2 and TRBJ1-5): EPEVTQTPSHQVTQMGQEVILRCVPISNHLYFYWYRQILGQKVEFLVSFYNNEISEKSEIFDDQFSVERPDGSNFTLKIRSTKLEDSAMYFCASTETNSYSNQPQHFGDGTRLSIL.

The V call is TRBV30, the J call TRBJ2-2; 7 bases align to TRBD1. J was trimmed by 1 base and V by 4 bases; bases with no gene match: 12. CDR3 length: 17 amino acids. Germline V gives CDR1 GTSNPN, CDR2 SVGIG (reference sequence). The CDR3 here is CAWIAGGGLVNTGELFF. CDR3 coding DNA: TGTGCCTGGATTGCAGGGGGTGGATTAGTGAACACCGGGGAGCTGTTTTTT.

This rearrangement joins TRBV7-8 to TRBJ1-5; 9 bases are a match to TRBD1. Germline V lookup: CDR1 SGHVS, CDR2 FQNEAQ. The V gene end was trimmed by 5 bases and the J gene end by 3 bases; junction bases not matched to a gene: 2. The CDR3 runs 14 residues. DNA for the CDR3: TGTGCCAGCAGCCTACAGGGGGCCAATCAGCCCCAGCATTTT. Amino acids: CASSLQGANQPQHF.

The J gene is TRBJ1-2, the V gene TRBV7-9, with 10 bases that match TRBD1. The germline V gene has CDR1 SEHNR and CDR2 FQNEAQ (reference sequence). There are 16 residues in the CDR3. The trim removed 5 bases at V and 4 bases at J, leaving 10 bases unmatched. The CDR3 DNA is TGTGCCAGCAGCAACCCCGGGACAGGGGTGGGCTATGGCTACACCTTC. Its translation: CASSNPGTGVGYGYTF.

The V and J genes are TRBV5-1 and TRBJ2-7, with D unclear. The V gene lost 0 bases and the J gene lost 6 bases, with 16 bases spanning the gap. Per the germline V gene, CDR1 is SGHRS and CDR2 is YFSETQ. CDR3 size: 15 residues. The CDR3 DNA is TGCGCCAGCAGCTTGGGGAGTGTTGGCCCCCCCGAGCAGTACTTC. Amino acids: CASSLGSVGPPEQYF.

This rearrangement joins TRBV7-2 to TRBJ1-2; 7 bases are a match to TRBD1. The CDR3 is 17 amino acids. V trimming: 5 bases; J trimming: 4 bases; junction bases outside the gene matches: 16. Germline CDR1 reads SGHTA; CDR2 reads FQGNSA. The CDR3 is CASSPGTAYLPTYGYTF. Here the CDR3 DNA reads TGTGCCAGCAGCCCCGGGACAGCTTATCTACCTACCTATGGCTACACCTTC.

This chain links TRBV7-2 with TRBJ1-1; 9 nucleotides agree with TRBD1. Germline V lookup: CDR1 SGHTA, CDR2 FQGNSA. The CDR3 spans 15 residues. V shed 5 bases, J shed 0 bases, and the junction held 4 bases outside the gene matches. The CDR3 coding sequence is TGTGCCAGCAGCACCCGGACAGGGGTGAACACTGAAGCTTTCTTT. The encoded protein is CASSTRTGVNTEAFF.

The V call is TRBV7-9, the J call TRBJ2-1; 9 bases agree with TRBD1. CDR3 length: 15 residues. Germline trimming cut 4 bases from V and 3 bases from J; bases unmatched to any gene: 4. Per the germline V gene, CDR1 is SEHNR and CDR2 is FQNEAQ (reference sequence). The CDR3 DNA reads as TGTGCCAGCAGCTACCGGGACAGGGTCTACAATGAGCAGTTCTTC. Translation gives CASSYRDRVYNEQFF.

J is TRBJ2-1 and V is TRBV18; TRBD2 matches 7 bases. The V and J ends lost 6 bases and 7 bases, in that order; junction bases with no gene match: 12. The CDR3 sequence is 15 residues long. Germline assignment: CDR1 KGHSH and CDR2 LQKENI. CDR3 sequence: CASSQTHRGENEQFF. The CDR3 coding sequence is TGTGCCAGCTCGCAAACTCATCGGGGGGAAAATGAGCAGTTCTTC.

The chain joins TRBV6-1 to TRBJ1-4; D possibly corresponds to TRBD1 (6 bases). This CDR3 is 14 amino acids long. Germline CDR1 reads MNHNS; CDR2 reads SASEGT. Deletions cut 9 bases from V and 8 bases from J, with 19 bases between. CDR3 bases: TGTGCCAGTCTTCTCAGGGGAAGGGGCGAAAAACTGTTTTTT. Translated, it gives CASLLRGRGEKLFF.

This chain uses TRBV5-6 with TRBJ2-1, with D maybe TRBD2 (6 bases). Trimming left V 4 bases short and J 4 bases short, with 12 bases between. This CDR3 comprises 14 residues. Per the germline V gene, CDR1 is SGHDT and CDR2 is YYEEEE. CDR3 sequence (DNA): TGTGCCAGCAGCCCCATCGGGGGATACAATGAGCAGTTCTTC. It is translated as CASSPIGGYNEQFF.

The chain employs TRBV10-3 and TRBJ2-7; possible D gene TRBD2, 5 bases. The CDR3 has 13 amino acids. Trimming took 8 bases from V and 3 from J, leaving 14 bases between them. CDR1 ENHRY and CDR2 SYGVKD come from the germline V gene. This CDR3 reads CAIGERGNYEQYF. The CDR3 DNA reads TGTGCCATCGGGGAGAGAGGAAACTACGAGCAGTACTTC.

This chain connects TRBV7-8 to TRBJ2-1; tentatively, D is TRBD1 (5 bases). Germline V lookup: CDR1 SGHVS, CDR2 FQNEAQ. CDR3 length: 18 amino acids. The V gene lost 1 base and the J gene lost 5 bases, with 21 bases spanning the gap. The CDR3 bases are TGTGCCAGCAGCTTAGATGCTGGCAGGACAATGAAAAACAATGAGCAGTTCTTC. This sequence encodes CASSLDAGRTMKNNEQFF.

The V and J genes are TRBV5-6 and TRBJ1-1, with 7 bases lining up with TRBD1. Germline trimming cut 4 bases from V and 5 bases from J; bases unmatched to any gene: 8. The germline V gene encodes CDR1 SGHDT and CDR2 YYEEEE. This CDR3 contains 14 residues. The CDR3 DNA follows: TGTGCCAGCAGCCTAAACAGGGGAGTGACTGAAGCTTTCTTT. It is translated as CASSLNRGVTEAFF.

The CDR3 bases are TGCGCCAGCAGCTTGGCATGGACAGGATACGAGCAGTACTTC. Protein sequence: CASSLAWTGYEQYF. This sequence joins TRBV5-1 and TRBJ2-7, with 7 bases aligning to TRBD1. The CDR3 has 14 residues. Looked up from germline, CDR1 is SGHRS and CDR2 is YFSETQ. After removal of 0 bases from V and 4 bases from J, the junction contained 4 bases not matched to a gene. The full variable domain, rest sourced from reference TRBV5-1 and TRBJ2-7, is KAGVTQTPRYLIKTRGQQVTLSCSPISGHRSVSWYQQTPGQGLQFLFEYFSETQRNKGNFPGRFSGRQFSNSRSEMNVSTLELGDSALYLCASSLAWTGYEQYFGPGTRLTVT.

The chain joins TRBV4-1 to TRBJ2-5, with 7 bases matching TRBD1. The DNA end is a closer match to TRBJ2-7, so the J assignment may be wrong. Germline CDR1 reads MGHRA; CDR2 reads YSYEKL. CDR3 length equals 16 residues. The CDR3 DNA reads as TGCGCCAGCAGCCAAGATATAACAGGGGTTACTTACGAGCAGTACTTC. Its protein product is CASSQDITGVTYEQYF.

The gene calls are TRBV4-1 and TRBJ1-5; TRBD1 matches 8 bases. The CDR3 is made up of 15 amino acids. CDR1 and CDR2 (germline): MGHRA, YSYEKL. With 4 bases clipped from V and 9 bases from J, the junction kept 11 bases outside the gene matches. The CDR3 region has the DNA TGCGCCAGCAGCCGTGATACAGGGGGGGGATCGCCCCAGCATTTT. Translated, it gives CASSRDTGGGSPQHF.

The chain is built from TRBV5-5 and TRBJ1-2; possibly TRBD1 for D (6 bases). The CDR3 runs to 14 residues. In germline, CDR1 is SGHKS, CDR2 YYEKEE (reference sequence). V was pared by 0 bases and J by 5 bases, with 11 bases between. CDR3 residues: CASSLEQGRYGYTF. In nucleotides, the CDR3 is TGTGCCAGCAGCTTGGAACAGGGAAGGTATGGCTACACCTTC.